These 2 T cell receptor beta chains were all obtained from the same sample, sequenced in a study of glioma-infiltrating T cells after dendritic cell vaccination. Sequencing was performed with immunoSEQ multiplex PCR; in TCRdb, only in-frame clones are kept and a portion is missing. The sample shows approximately 82,000 clones, approximately 90% of them seen only once. The material sequenced was blood, taken before dendritic cell vaccination. These receptors were obtained from a human donor with glioblastoma.

V and J are TRBV30 and TRBJ1-3; 9 positions match TRBD1. J lost 1 base, V lost 0 bases, and 4 bases had no gene match. The CDR3 is made up of 16 amino acids. CDR1 is GTSNPN, CDR2 SVGIG, per germline (reference sequence). In DNA, the CDR3 is TGTGCCTGGAGTGTAAGGGGGACAGGGTCTGGAAACACCATATATTTT. This gives the protein CAWSVRGTGSGNTIYF.

This clone was seen a few times. V usage is TRBV7-9 and J usage is TRBJ2-3; D not resolved. CDR3 length: 16 residues. Germline CDR1 and CDR2: SEHNR and FQNEAQ (reference sequence). Trimming took 3 bases from V and 1 from J, leaving 14 bases between them. CDR3 residues: CASSFRRSWGTDTQYF. In DNA form, the CDR3 reads TGTGCCAGCAGCTTCAGGCGAAGCTGGGGCACAGATACGCAGTATTTT.